Below are 23 T cell receptor beta chains sequenced from a single sample in a study of blood T cell repertoires in COVID-19. Using immunoSEQ multiplex PCR, the repertoire was profiled, and TCRdb retains in-frame clones only, with some absent. Among around 310,000 clones listed, around nine tenths were seen once. The sample consisted of PBMCs or T cells enriched from blood (not recorded which). Receptors were obtained from a young woman who had recovered from COVID-19.

This chain joins TRBV10-1 and TRBJ2-6; D gene ambiguous. The CDR3 runs to 16 residues. Trimming left V 5 bases short and J 0 bases short, with 11 bases between. CDR1 is WNHNN and CDR2 is SYGVQD in the germline V gene (reference sequence). The CDR3 reads CASSYSSSSGANVLTF. Written as DNA, the CDR3 is TGCGCCAGCAGTTACTCGAGTAGCTCTGGGGCCAACGTCCTGACTTTC.

A word on this clone: The same CDR3 arises from other DNA sequences in this sample as well. V is TRBV9 and J is TRBJ1-3; TRBD1 is a possible D gene (5 bases). The CDR3 runs 16 residues. V lost 0 bases to trimming and J lost 2 bases, with 12 bases between them. Germline CDR1 is SGDLS and CDR2 is YYNGEE. The CDR3 region is CASSVVPRAAGNTIYF. The CDR3 region has the DNA TGTGCCAGCAGCGTAGTTCCCAGGGCAGCTGGAAACACCATATATTTT.

The chain uses TRBV20-1 and TRBJ1-1, with 8 bases that match TRBD1. Germline CDR1 reads DFQATT; CDR2 reads SNEGSKA (reference sequence). The CDR3 is made up of 14 amino acids. With V trimmed by 3 bases and J by 3 bases, 6 bases remained unmatched. CDR3 sequence reads: CSASKQGAYTEAFF. CDR3 in DNA: TGCAGTGCTAGTAAGCAGGGGGCGTACACTGAAGCTTTCTTT.

The chain employs TRBV2 and TRBJ2-4, with a weak D call TRBD1 (5 bases). The V end was cut by 2 bases, the J end by 8 bases, with 13 bases between. CDR1 SNHLY and CDR2 FYNNEI come from the germline V gene. This CDR3 is built from 14 residues. CDR3 in DNA: TGTGCCAGCAGTGAATCCCAGGGTTCGCACATTCAGTACTTC. Translating it yields CASSESQGSHIQYF.

V is TRBV4-1 and J is TRBJ2-1, with 10 bases lining up with TRBD2. The J segment lost 2 bases and the V segment lost 4 bases, leaving 11 bases of the junction unmatched. The CDR3 contains 18 residues. Germline CDR1 is MGHRA and CDR2 is YSYEKL. For the CDR3, the DNA is TGCGCCAGCAGCCGCAAAAACCCCACTAGCGGGACCTACAATGAGCAGTTCTTC. Its protein product is CASSRKNPTSGTYNEQFF.

The rearrangement links TRBV6-5 to TRBJ2-2; a possible D gene is TRBD2 (7 bases). V lost 8 bases to trimming and J lost 6 bases, with 16 bases between them. This CDR3 is built from 14 residues. Germline values: CDR1 MNHEY, CDR2 SVGAGI. CDR3 nucleotides: TGTGCCAGCGTTAAGAGGGGGGGCGCCGGGGAGCTGTTTTTT. Translation: CASVKRGGAGELFF.

The chain links TRBV7-9 to TRBJ1-1, with 8 bases identical to TRBD1. J lost 6 bases, V lost 6 bases, and 9 bases had no gene match. CDR3 length equals 14 residues. Germline V gene sequence: CDR1 SEHNR, CDR2 FQNEAQ (reference sequence). The CDR3 bases are TGTGCCAGCAGTCAGGGGGCGATCAGCCCTGAAGCTTTCTTT. Translated: CASSQGAISPEAFF.

V gene TRBV29-1 combines with J gene TRBJ1-3; D perhaps matches TRBD1 (5 bases). Germline lookup yields CDR1 SQVTM and CDR2 ANQGSEA. CDR3 length: 14 residues. Trimming stripped 3 bases from V and 4 bases from J, with 13 bases between. The CDR3 DNA reads TGCAGCGTTGAGATGTGGGCAGGGGGAAACACCATATATTTT. Amino acid sequence: CSVEMWAGGNTIYF.

The chain employs TRBV7-2 and TRBJ2-1; TRBD2 matches 8 bases. CDR3 length: 15 residues. Germline CDR1 reads SGHTA; CDR2 reads FQGNSA. Trimming at V came to 3 bases and at J to 3 bases, leaving 4 bases not matched to a gene. The CDR3 region is CASSFRLAIYNEQFF. CDR3 sequence (DNA): TGTGCCAGCAGCTTTCGACTAGCGATCTACAATGAGCAGTTCTTC.

The rearrangement uses TRBV27 and TRBJ1-5; D call uncertain. The CDR3 length is 13 residues. The ends were cut back, 3 bases at V and 3 bases at J, with 6 bases in the middle. Germline lookup yields CDR1 MNHEY and CDR2 SMNVEV (reference sequence). The CDR3, as DNA: TGTGCCAGCAGTTTCCTATTCAATCAGCCCCAGCATTTT. Residues: CASSFLFNQPQHF.

This sequence joins TRBV18 and TRBJ2-5; 7 bases match TRBD2. The germline gives CDR1 KGHSH, CDR2 LQKENI. This CDR3 has 17 amino acids. The junction had 10 bases not matched to a gene; V was cut back by 1 base and J by 2 bases. Here the CDR3 DNA reads TGTGCCAGCTCACCACGGGACTACCCAAATACACAAGAGACCCAGTACTTC. Its translation: CASSPRDYPNTQETQYF.

CDR3 sequence (DNA): TGTGCCAGCAGTTTGCTCAGGGATGAAGCTTTCTTT. Translation: CASSLLRDEAFF. The chain is built from TRBV28 and TRBJ1-1, with TRBD1 as a possible D gene (5 bases). Germline V gene data show CDR1 as MDHEN and CDR2 as SYDVKM. The CDR3 has 12 residues. V shed 3 bases and J shed 7 bases, with 9 bases lying between them.

The chain couples TRBV6-4 to TRBJ1-2; 8 bases map to TRBD1. Germline CDR1 and CDR2: MRHNA and SNTAGT. This CDR3 has 15 residues. The ends lost 3 bases at V and 3 bases at J; junction bases unmatched: 6. This CDR3 is CASSDASTGDYGYTF. CDR3 DNA sequence: TGTGCCAGCAGTGATGCTTCGACAGGGGACTATGGCTACACCTTC.

In this sample, this clone turned up once. The chain carries TRBV14 and TRBJ1-2; 9 nucleotides line up with TRBD1. CDR3 size: 20 residues. The junction had 21 bases not matched to a gene; V was cut back by 1 base and J by 6 bases. CDR1 SGHDN and CDR2 FVKESK come from the germline V gene. The CDR3 sequence is CASSQVSETLGTGLGDGYTF. CDR3 nucleotide sequence: TGTGCCAGCAGCCAAGTATCAGAAACGCTCGGGACAGGGCTGGGGGATGGCTACACCTTC. Full variable domain (remainder filled in from reference TRBV14 and TRBJ1-2): EAGVTQFPSHSVIEKGQTVTLRCDPISGHDNLYWYRRVMGKEIKFLLHFVKESKQDESGMPNNRFLAERTGGTYSTLKVQPAELEDSGVYFCASSQVSETLGTGLGDGYTFGSGTRLTVV.

V and J are TRBV7-2 and TRBJ2-3, with a tentative D call TRBD1 (5 bases). CDR1 is SGHTA, CDR2 FQGNSA, per germline. Trimming removed 1 base from V and 1 base from J, with 9 bases in between. The CDR3 has 15 amino acids. The CDR3: CASSLVQGGTDTQYF. CDR3 in DNA: TGTGCCAGCAGCTTAGTTCAGGGTGGCACAGATACGCAGTATTTT.

This chain connects TRBV19 to TRBJ1-1, with D maybe TRBD1 (6 bases). V shed 3 bases and J shed 1 base, with 18 bases lying between them. Germline assignment: CDR1 LNHDA and CDR2 SQIVND (reference sequence). CDR3 length: 17 amino acids. CDR3 in DNA: TGTGCCAGTAGTATTAAACAGGGACCCGTTACGAACACTGAAGCTTTCTTT. Translating it yields CASSIKQGPVTNTEAFF.

On this clone itself: A junction end diverges from the germline sequence, so it may reflect a read error. J is TRBJ2-5 and V is TRBV5-4, with D possibly TRBD2 on 6 matching bases. The germline CDR1 and CDR2 sequences are SGHNT and YYREEE (reference sequence). This CDR3 contains 17 residues. CDR3 residues: CASSLTGVFNYQETQYF. Here the CDR3 DNA reads TGTGCCAGCAGCTTGACGGGGGTCTTCAACTACCAGGAGACCCAGTACTTC.

The V gene is TRBV5-1, the J gene TRBJ2-7, with D perhaps TRBD1 (5 bases). The germline gives CDR1 SGHRS, CDR2 YFSETQ. The V and J ends lost 0 bases and 0 bases respectively, with 10 bases between them. The CDR3 is 15 residues long. CDR3 sequence reads: CASSLVQGNSYEQYF. The CDR3 region has the DNA TGCGCCAGCAGCTTGGTTCAGGGTAACTCCTACGAGCAGTACTTC.

The rearrangement joins TRBV2 to TRBJ1-1, with D tentatively TRBD1 (5 bases). V was clipped by 6 bases and J by 1 base, with 12 bases between them. The CDR3 has 14 amino acids. Germline V lookup: CDR1 SNHLY, CDR2 FYNNEI. CDR3 nucleotide sequence: TGTGCCAGCAGGGAATTGGGGGGGAACACTGAAGCTTTCTTT. This sequence encodes CASRELGGNTEAFF.

A single count supports this clone. The V and J genes are TRBV28 and TRBJ2-1; D is unresolved. Germline CDR1 reads MDHEN; CDR2 reads SYDVKM. Trimming removed 2 bases at V and 7 bases at J, with 6 bases between. The CDR3 contains 12 residues. The CDR3 sequence is CASSLRSNEQFF. As DNA, the CDR3 is TGTGCCAGCAGTTTACGGAGTAATGAGCAGTTCTTC.

This clone was picked up one time. This chain joins TRBV28 and TRBJ2-1; 11 bases line up with TRBD2. Germline V gives CDR1 MDHEN, CDR2 SYDVKM. V was pared by 6 bases and J by 3 bases, with 10 bases of the junction left unmatched. The CDR3 is made up of 17 amino acids. The CDR3 bases are TGTGCCAGCAGCTCCACCGGGACTAGCGGAAGCTACAATGAGCAGTTCTTC. This sequence encodes CASSSTGTSGSYNEQFF.

J is TRBJ2-2 and V is TRBV7-2, with D perhaps matching TRBD1 (5 bases). V was clipped by 1 base and J by 6 bases, with 9 bases between them. The CDR3 is made up of 14 amino acids. Germline values: CDR1 SGHTA, CDR2 FQGNSA. CDR3 sequence: CASSLGREAGELFF. In nucleotides, the CDR3 is TGTGCCAGCAGCTTAGGCAGGGAAGCCGGGGAGCTGTTTTTT.

V and J are TRBV19 and TRBJ2-5, with a weak D call TRBD1 (6 bases). The CDR3 contains 15 residues. V was shortened by 3 bases and J by 0 bases, with 11 bases between the two germline ends. Germline CDR1 reads LNHDA; CDR2 reads SQIVND (reference sequence). The CDR3 protein is CASSIMGHNQETQYF. In nucleotides, the CDR3 is TGTGCCAGTAGTATCATGGGACACAACCAAGAGACCCAGTACTTC.